The source of this TCR beta chain is a study of T cell changes during pregnancy in multiple sclerosis. Measured with immunoSEQ multiplex PCR; TCRdb has only the in-frame clones, and not every one. The table lists about 93,000 clones, about 92% of them singletons, with just over 2% in the top ten. The table lists this clone with a count of one. The TCR comes from a female donor with multiple sclerosis, enrolled in a pregnancy study. Specimen: peripheral blood, collected after pregnancy.

The chain's CDR3 is CASSQLAGADYNEQFF. The DNA of the CDR3 is TGCGCCAGCAGCCAACTAGCGGGGGCGGACTACAATGAGCAGTTCTTC. J is TRBJ2-1 and V is TRBV5-1, with TRBD2 matching over 11 bases. The CDR3 loop spans 16 amino acids. V lost 4 bases, J lost 3 bases, and 6 bases stayed unmatched. Germline V gene lookup returns CDR1 SGHRS and CDR2 YFSETQ.